Shown below are 3 T cell receptor beta chains from a single sample sequenced in a study of blood T cell repertoires in COVID-19. Method: immunoSEQ multiplex PCR; TCRdb's copy keeps in-frame clones and lacks some. The sample has 100,000 or so clones, roughly 86% seen once. The sample taken for sequencing was peripheral blood. The receptor set was obtained from a woman aged 55-69 years with acute or convalescent COVID-19.

V gene TRBV5-1 combines with J gene TRBJ2-3; D gene unclear. CDR1 is SGHRS and CDR2 is YFSETQ in the germline V gene. The V end lost 0 bases, the J end lost 3 bases, and 11 bases lay between the germline ends. This CDR3 has 15 residues. CDR3 nucleotides: TGCGCCAGCAGCTTGGGCGGCAGCTTTACAGATACGCAGTATTTT. Translating it yields CASSLGGSFTDTQYF.

The chain uses TRBV5-5 and TRBJ1-5, with TRBD1 matching over 7 bases. Germline values: CDR1 SGHKS, CDR2 YYEKEE (reference sequence). V lost 3 bases and J lost 4; bases outside the gene matches: 10. The CDR3 spans 16 residues. CDR3 sequence (DNA): TGTGCCAGCAGCTCGGGCCCAAACAGGGGAAATCAGCCCCAGCATTTT. Residues: CASSSGPNRGNQPQHF.

The rearrangement uses TRBV7-9 and TRBJ1-2; TRBD1 matches at 8 bases. From germline, CDR1 is SEHNR and CDR2 FQNEAQ (reference sequence). The CDR3 covers 15 residues. Trimming cost V 3 bases and J 8 bases; bases outside gene matches: 11. In DNA, the CDR3 is TGTGCCAGCAGCTTTCCGGGACAGGCGGCGGGGGGCTACACCTTC. Amino acid sequence: CASSFPGQAAGGYTF.